This is a list of T cell receptor beta chains from one sample in a study of T cell repertoires in cytomegalovirus infection. TCRdb independently ran MiXCR on the reads; one entry per CDR3 protein. The table shows 400,000 or so distinct CDR3 sequences, with approximately 18% occurring only once. The sample consisted of PBMCs. Source of these receptors: a human donor in good health (CMV status not recorded). Some clones in this sample may be carry-over from other donors' samples. CDR3s include the opening cysteine and the closing phenylalanine or tryptophan. D genes are given only for firm matches. Expanded clones get a size class; other rows say once, few or many, or leave the size out.

>TRBJ2-3|NA|TRBD2|TRBV29-1
CSVVGTSGPTDTQYF
TGCAGCGTTGTCGGGACTAGCGGACCCACAGATACGCAGTATTTT
>TRBJ2-5|many|TRBD2|TRBV11-2
CASSQSGRAQETQYF
TGTGCCAGCAGCCAAAGCGGGAGGGCCCAAGAGACCCAGTACTTC
>TRBJ1-1|many|NA|TRBV19
CASHHRGLEAFF
TGTGCCAGTCATCATCGGGGTCTTGAAGCTTTCTTT
>TRBJ2-5|NA|TRBD1|TRBV7-2
CASSLEGASPGETQYF
TGTGCCAGCAGCTTAGAGGGGGCAAGCCCCGGGGAGACCCAGTACTTC
>TRBJ2-7|many|TRBD1|TRBV19
CASSTFDRVYEQYF
TGTGCCAGTAGTACCTTCGACAGGGTCTACGAGCAGTACTTC
>TRBJ2-1|NA|TRBD2|TRBV12-3/TRBV12-4
CASSLDGLAARGVFF
TGTGCCAGCAGCTTGGACGGACTAGCGGCCAGGGGAGTGTTCTTC
>TRBJ2-1|NA|TRBD2|TRBV7-2
CASSSQGAGTVGRYFF
TGTGCCAGCAGCTCCCAGGGAGCGGGGACCGTCGGGCGTTATTTCTTC
>TRBJ2-3|few|NA|TRBV19
CASSTGGRDTQYF
TGTGCCAGTAGTACCGGGGGGCGGGATACGCAGTATTTT
>TRBJ2-3|few|TRBD1|TRBV7-8
CASSLSVDRVPDTQYF
TGTGCCAGCAGCTTAAGTGTTGACAGGGTACCAGATACGCAGTATTTT
>TRBJ2-1|many|TRBD2|TRBV27
CASTQIQLAGGPNEQFF
TGTGCCAGCACCCAGATCCAGCTAGCGGGAGGGCCCAATGAGCAGTTCTTC
>TRBJ2-1|few|TRBD2|TRBV5-1
CASSRTSGSARLDEQFF
TGCGCCAGCAGTAGGACTAGCGGGAGTGCCCGTTTGGATGAGCAGTTCTTC
>TRBJ1-1|many|NA|TRBV7-8
CASSFTGYANTEAFF
TGTGCCAGCAGCTTCACAGGGTACGCGAACACTGAAGCTTTCTTT
>TRBJ2-1|few|NA|TRBV11-2
CASSSPREISYNEQFF
TGTGCCAGCAGCTCTCCGAGGGAGATTTCCTACAATGAGCAGTTCTTC
>TRBJ2-6|many|NA|TRBV12-3/TRBV12-4
CASSPPRRVSSGANVLTF
TGTGCCAGCAGTCCGCCGCGGAGGGTTTCCTCTGGGGCCAACGTCCTGACTTTC
>TRBJ2-7|many|NA|TRBV12-3/TRBV12-4
CASSLVPGLEQYF
TGTGCCAGCAGTTTAGTTCCGGGGTTGGAGCAGTACTTC
>TRBJ1-1|many|TRBD1|TRBV24-1
CATSDDRQGNTEAFF
TGTGCCACCAGTGATGACAGACAGGGTAACACTGAAGCTTTCTTT
>TRBJ2-1|few|NA|TRBV10-2
CASSESAGSSYNEQFF
TGCGCCAGCAGTGAGTCGGCGGGGTCCTCCTACAATGAGCAGTTCTTC
>TRBJ1-6|few|TRBD1|TRBV20-1
CSNRQGGSPLHF
TGCAGCAACCGACAGGGCGGATCACCCCTCCACTTT
>TRBJ2-5|NA|NA|TRBV7-2
CASSSGVLGGETQYF
TGTGCCAGCAGCTCCGGGGTTTTAGGGGGGGAGACCCAGTACTTC
>TRBJ2-7|NA|NA|TRBV7-9
CASSPWDNEQYF
TGTGCCAGCAGCCCATGGGACAACGAGCAGTACTTC
>TRBJ1-2|many|NA|TRBV11-2
CASSLAGLTNYGYTF
TGTGCCAGCAGCCTTGCCGGGCTAACCAACTATGGCTACACCTTC
>TRBJ2-4|NA|NA|TRBV4-3
CASSQFEASNIQYF
TGCGCCAGCAGCCAATTCGAGGCATCGAACATTCAGTACTTC
>TRBJ2-2|few|TRBD2|TRBV6-2/TRBV6-3
CASSSSTGRLAVDTGELFF
TGTGCCAGCAGCTCCAGCACCGGCAGGCTAGCGGTTGACACCGGGGAGCTGTTTTTT
>TRBJ2-1|few|TRBD2|TRBV10-3
CAISRRGLAGSAEQFF
TGTGCCATCAGTAGACGAGGACTAGCGGGATCTGCTGAGCAGTTCTTC
>TRBJ2-1|many|NA|TRBV11-2
CASSSNPGIYNEQFF
TGTGCCAGCAGCTCAAATCCTGGGATTTACAATGAGCAGTTCTTC
>TRBJ2-5|NA|TRBD1|TRBV20-1
CSAMGNYRGTQETQYF
TGCAGTGCTATGGGAAACTACAGGGGGACCCAGGAGACCCAGTACTTC
>TRBJ1-1|few|NA|TRBV2
CASSAWENTEAFF
TGTGCCAGCAGTGCTTGGGAGAACACTGAAGCTTTCTTT
>TRBJ1-5|few|NA|TRBV19
CASSIDPEAQPQHF
TGTGCCAGTAGTATAGACCCGGAGGCTCAGCCCCAGCATTTT
>TRBJ2-1|NA|NA|TRBV2
CASSPGSSVGSQFF
TGTGCCAGCAGCCCAGGGTCTAGTGTTGGTTCGCAGTTCTTC
>TRBJ1-3|many|NA|TRBV7-2
CASSLGLGPGNTIYF
TGTGCCAGCAGCTTAGGGTTAGGGCCTGGAAACACCATATATTTT
>TRBJ1-3|NA|NA|TRBV2
CASIVRNSGNTIYF
TGTGCCAGCATTGTCAGGAACTCTGGAAACACCATATATTTT
>TRBJ2-5|many|TRBD2|TRBV7-2
CASSLDVLAGGETQYF
TGTGCCAGCAGCTTAGATGTCCTAGCGGGGGGAGAGACCCAGTACTTC
>TRBJ1-1|few|TRBD1|TRBV2
CASNLQGVKLLGAFF
TGTGCCAGCAACCTCCAGGGGGTGAAGTTGTTAGGGGCTTTCTTT
>TRBJ1-5|few|NA|TRBV3-1
CASSPSLDQPQHF
TGTGCCAGCAGCCCAAGCCTTGACCAGCCCCAGCATTTT
>TRBJ1-2|NA|TRBD1|TRBV12-3/TRBV12-4
CASSPRQGVYGYTF
TGTGCCAGCAGCCCTCGACAGGGAGTCTATGGCTACACCTTC
>TRBJ1-1|many|NA|TRBV7-8
CASSLSMSNTEAFF
TGTGCCAGCAGCTTATCAATGTCGAACACTGAAGCTTTCTTT
>TRBJ2-3|NA|NA|TRBV6-5
CASSFDSRGSGDTQYF
TGTGCCAGCAGTTTCGACTCTAGGGGTTCAGGAGATACGCAGTATTTT
>TRBJ1-1|NA|NA|TRBV12-3/TRBV12-4
CASSFKRGHTEAFF
TGTGCCAGCAGTTTTAAGAGGGGTCACACTGAAGCTTTCTTT
>TRBJ2-7|many|TRBD2|TRBV6-1
CASTPTSGGSYEQYF
TGTGCCAGCACCCCCACTAGCGGGGGCTCCTACGAGCAGTACTTC
>TRBJ2-1|few|TRBD2|TRBV5-5
CASSLRSSGSSYNEQFF
TGTGCCAGCAGCTTGAGGTCTAGCGGGAGTTCCTACAATGAGCAGTTCTTC
>TRBJ1-1|many|NA|TRBV10-3
CAISESLGMNTEAFF
TGTGCCATCAGTGAGTCCCTGGGCATGAACACTGAAGCTTTCTTT
>TRBJ2-7|many|NA|TRBV7-2
CASSLGLPNSYEQYF
TGTGCCAGCAGCTTAGGACTACCAAACTCCTACGAGCAGTACTTC
>TRBJ2-3|NA|NA|TRBV27
CASSLYGDTQYF
TGTGCCAGCAGTTTATACGGGGATACGCAGTATTTT
>TRBJ1-3|few|NA|TRBV3-1
CASSQATGNTIYF
TGTGCCAGCAGCCAAGCCACTGGAAACACCATATATTTT
>TRBJ1-6|many|NA|TRBV28
CASFRVNSPLHF
TGTGCCAGTTTTAGGGTAAATTCACCCCTCCACTTT
>TRBJ1-2|NA|NA|TRBV7-8
CASSNGTGYGYTF
TGTGCCAGCAGCAACGGGACGGGCTATGGCTACACCTTC